Listed below are T cell receptor beta chains from one sample, sequenced in a study of CD8+ T cells in alopecia areata. Sequenced by immunoSEQ multiplex PCR; TCRdb stores in-frame clones only, minus some. The table records 200,000 to 250,000 clones, around three fifths of them present only once. The source was CD4+ T cells sorted from blood, collected at week 4, from a patient treated with tofacitinib. These receptor sequences come from a human donor with alopecia areata. The CDR3 runs from the conserved cysteine through the conserved F or W. Each record gives: clone size, V gene, CDR3 protein. Clone size is stated in some rows and not others, as once, few, many or a class when expanded.

clone_size: .
v_call: TRBV7-6
cdr3_aa: CASSLGQTTDTQYF

clone_size: .
v_call: TRBV2
cdr3_aa: CASRDRGLRYTEAFF

clone_size: .
v_call: TRBV9
cdr3_aa: CASSVATSGGPPEF

clone_size: .
v_call: TRBV29-1
cdr3_aa: CSVGGTSGGNEQFF

clone_size: few
v_call: TRBV7-9
cdr3_aa: CASSLRGQGNYGYTF

clone_size: .
v_call: TRBV7-2
cdr3_aa: CASSWDKGEQYF

clone_size: once
v_call: TRBV29-1
cdr3_aa: CSIGQGPETQYF

clone_size: .
v_call: TRBV5-1
cdr3_aa: CASSSGTAENIQYF

clone_size: .
v_call: TRBV30
cdr3_aa: CAWTSLGARWNSPLHF

clone_size: .
v_call: TRBV4-1
cdr3_aa: CASSQGEQLGYQPQHF

clone_size: many
v_call: TRBV14
cdr3_aa: CASSQVVGDEQFF

clone_size: .
v_call: TRBV20-1
cdr3_aa: CSAPSGNTIYF

clone_size: .
v_call: TRBV9
cdr3_aa: CASSGGPGANYGYTF

clone_size: .
v_call: TRBV18
cdr3_aa: CASSNRGDEQFF

clone_size: few
v_call: TRBV29-1
cdr3_aa: CSVDRDGYTF

clone_size: .
v_call: TRBV4-3
cdr3_aa: CASSPQDRGGNTIYF

clone_size: few
v_call: TRBV27
cdr3_aa: CASSLSPTGSPLHF

clone_size: .
v_call: TRBV29-1
cdr3_aa: CSGARDTEAFF

clone_size: .
v_call: TRBV2
cdr3_aa: CASRPTRDTQYF

clone_size: .
v_call: TRBV7-2
cdr3_aa: CASSFTSTGSTEAFF

clone_size: .
v_call: TRBV11-2
cdr3_aa: CASSLAPSRETQYF

clone_size: .
v_call: TRBV18
cdr3_aa: CASSPSSPANYGYTF

clone_size: .
v_call: TRBV30
cdr3_aa: CAWSEDNQAFF

clone_size: .
v_call: TRBV30
cdr3_aa: CAWQDVRNSPLHF

clone_size: few
v_call: TRBV30
cdr3_aa: CAWTGGYGYTF

clone_size: .
v_call: TRBV30
cdr3_aa: CAWSVGRGNEKLFF

clone_size: few
v_call: TRBV7-9
cdr3_aa: CASSLGGGLHF

clone_size: .
v_call: TRBV9
cdr3_aa: CASSVVVGAVDTQYF

clone_size: .
v_call: TRBV29-1
cdr3_aa: CSYSGTLNEQYF

clone_size: .
v_call: TRBV25-1
cdr3_aa: CASSEYSFTDTQYF

clone_size: few
v_call: TRBV29-1
cdr3_aa: CSVGVGNTEAFF

clone_size: .
v_call: TRBV29-1
cdr3_aa: CSVAVARAVDYGYTF

clone_size: .
v_call: TRBV30
cdr3_aa: CAWSTGLNTEAFF

clone_size: .
v_call: TRBV29-1
cdr3_aa: CSVEDRGRNEQFF

clone_size: once
v_call: TRBV6-1
cdr3_aa: CASWLTEAFF

clone_size: .
v_call: TRBV7-2
cdr3_aa: CASSTRQGTEAFF

clone_size: .
v_call: TRBV7-2
cdr3_aa: CASSSGGTSYEQYF

clone_size: .
v_call: TRBV29-1
cdr3_aa: CSVGQSNTEAFF

clone_size: .
v_call: TRBV7-8
cdr3_aa: CASNPTDSPNTGELFF

clone_size: .
v_call: TRBV10-3
cdr3_aa: CAITTGYTGELFF

clone_size: .
v_call: TRBV5-1
cdr3_aa: CASSLDTFTDQPQHF

clone_size: few
v_call: TRBV20-1
cdr3_aa: CSARRVAEAFF

clone_size: .
v_call: TRBV11-2
cdr3_aa: CASSLGTRGTDTQYF

clone_size: few
v_call: TRBV2
cdr3_aa: CASSQYQETQYF

clone_size: .
v_call: TRBV5-4
cdr3_aa: CASSLAVAGDSYEQYF

clone_size: .
v_call: TRBV15
cdr3_aa: CATSRVLSGQETQYF

clone_size: once
v_call: TRBV15
cdr3_aa: CATSSMFGGDQPQHF

clone_size: few
v_call: TRBV14
cdr3_aa: CASSQELGLADNEQFF

clone_size: many
v_call: TRBV4-1
cdr3_aa: CASSQGIDFYGYTF